This TCR beta chain was obtained from a study of T cell changes during pregnancy in multiple sclerosis. Here immunoSEQ multiplex PCR was the method, and the copy in TCRdb shows in-frame clones only, minus some. The top ten hold under 10% of the sample, which has fewer than 30,000 clones, over 85% seen once. The germline CDR1 and CDR2 sequences are GTSNPN and SVGIG (reference sequence). V was shortened by 2 bases and J by 0 bases, with 13 bases between the two germline ends. The CDR3 is 15 amino acids. This clonotype was obtained from a female donor in good health, enrolled as a control in a pregnancy study. The chain has TRBV30 and TRBJ1-1; D is unresolved. The starting material was CD8+ T cells from peripheral blood mononuclear cells, obtained in the third trimester of pregnancy. The CDR3 nucleotides are TGTGCCTGGAGTTCTCGGGGTTGGGTGAACACTGAAGCTTTCTTT. Translating it yields CAWSSRGWVNTEAFF.